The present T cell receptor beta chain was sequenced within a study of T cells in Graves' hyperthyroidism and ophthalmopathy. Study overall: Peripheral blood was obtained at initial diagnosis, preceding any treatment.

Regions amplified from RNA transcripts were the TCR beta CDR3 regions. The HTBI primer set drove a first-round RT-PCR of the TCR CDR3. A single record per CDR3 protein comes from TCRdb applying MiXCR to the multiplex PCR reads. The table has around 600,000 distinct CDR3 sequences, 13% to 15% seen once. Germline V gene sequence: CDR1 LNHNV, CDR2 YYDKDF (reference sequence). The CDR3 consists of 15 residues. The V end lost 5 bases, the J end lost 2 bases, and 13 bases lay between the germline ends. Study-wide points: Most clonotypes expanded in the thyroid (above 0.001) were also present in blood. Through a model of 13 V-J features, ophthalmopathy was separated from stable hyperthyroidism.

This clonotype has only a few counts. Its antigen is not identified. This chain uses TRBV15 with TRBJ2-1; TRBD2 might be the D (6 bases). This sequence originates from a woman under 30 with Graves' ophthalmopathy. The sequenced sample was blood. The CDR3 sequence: CATSVYGTPYNEQFF. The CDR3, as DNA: TGTGCCACCAGCGTTTACGGGACTCCCTACAATGAGCAGTTCTTC.